This TCR beta chain was profiled in a study of T cell changes during pregnancy in multiple sclerosis. Assay used: immunoSEQ multiplex PCR; TCRdb lists only in-frame clones, some missing. The sample consists of some 93,000 clones, around 92% of them appearing once. Sequenced material: peripheral blood, taken after pregnancy. This receptor was taken from a female donor with multiple sclerosis, enrolled in a pregnancy study.

CDR3 DNA sequence: TGTGCCAGCAGCTTAGCGCGCAGGGGCTCAAATCAGCCCCAGCATTTT. Translation: CASSLARRGSNQPQHF. The rearrangement joins TRBV7-8 to TRBJ1-5; maybe TRBD1 (6 bases). The CDR3 runs 16 residues. Trimming took 0 bases from V and 4 from J, leaving 13 bases between them. Germline assignment: CDR1 SGHVS and CDR2 FQNEAQ.